The rows below give T cell receptor beta chains drawn from one sample of a study of shared clonotypes between healthy human individuals. Produced via immunoSEQ multiplex PCR; TCRdb's table is partial and in-frame only. Here the sample spans about 2.4 million clones, 93% being singletons. Sequenced: naive CD4+ T cells from PBMCs. Receptors originate from a young man in good health. Some clones in this sample may be carry-over from other donors' samples. Both conserved end residues are part of each CDR3. A D gene is named only where the DNA matches it firmly. Some rows mark clone size as missing; the rest say once, few, many or name a class of expanded clone.

D: .
J: TRBJ1-3
V: TRBV4-3
size: .
CDR3: CASSQASGSSGNTIYF
DNA: TGCGCCAGCAGCCAAGCATCCGGGAGCTCTGGAAACACCATATATTTT

D: .
J: TRBJ1-2
V: TRBV5-6
size: few
CDR3: CASSLGQTSGGYTF
DNA: TGTGCCAGCAGCTTGGGACAGACCTCTGGAGGCTACACCTTC

D: .
J: TRBJ2-1
V: TRBV5-1
size: .
CDR3: CASSRQVAYNEQFF
DNA: TGCGCCAGCAGCCGACAGGTTGCTTACAATGAGCAGTTCTTC

D: TRBD1
J: TRBJ1-1
V: TRBV5-1
size: .
CDR3: CASSISGGRNTEAFF
DNA: TGCGCCAGCAGCATATCAGGGGGCCGGAACACTGAAGCTTTCTTT

D: TRBD2
J: TRBJ2-7
V: TRBV7-9
size: .
CDR3: CASSPLAGESSYEQYF
DNA: TGTGCCAGCAGCCCACTAGCGGGAGAGAGCTCCTACGAGCAGTACTTC

D: .
J: TRBJ2-7
V: TRBV6-5
size: once
CDR3: CASKKSSGATYEQYF
DNA: TGTGCCAGCAAGAAAAGTAGCGGTGCAACCTACGAGCAGTACTTC

D: TRBD1
J: TRBJ1-2
V: TRBV4-2
size: .
CDR3: CASRTSRGVNYGYTF
DNA: TGTGCCAGCAGGACGAGCAGGGGGGTTAACTATGGCTACACCTTC

D: TRBD1
J: TRBJ2-3
V: TRBV7-3
size: few
CDR3: CASSLGTGSGTDTQYF
DNA: TGTGCCAGCAGCTTGGGGACAGGGTCGGGGACAGATACGCAGTATTTT

D: .
J: TRBJ1-4
V: TRBV5-1
size: .
CDR3: CASSTSPGENEKLFF
DNA: TGCGCCAGCAGTACCTCCCCAGGGGAAAATGAAAAACTGTTTTTT

D: TRBD2
J: TRBJ2-3
V: TRBV28
size: .
CDR3: CASSLASGRGTDTQYF
DNA: TGTGCCAGCAGTCTCGCTAGCGGCCGTGGCACAGATACGCAGTATTTT

D: .
J: TRBJ1-2
V: TRBV27
size: .
CDR3: CASSLFPGRITNYGYTF
DNA: TGTGCCAGCAGTTTATTCCCAGGCCGTATTACTAACTATGGCTACACCTTC

D: .
J: TRBJ1-5
V: TRBV7-9
size: .
CDR3: CASSHSGADQPQHF
DNA: TGTGCCAGCAGCCACTCAGGGGCCGATCAGCCCCAGCATTTT

D: .
J: TRBJ2-3
V: TRBV19
size: once
CDR3: CASAEPRGARSRDTQYF
DNA: TGTGCCAGCGCGGAACCCCGCGGCGCACGTTCTAGAGATACGCAGTATTTT

D: .
J: TRBJ1-2
V: TRBV10-3
size: .
CDR3: CAIRGDHLHRSNYGYTF
DNA: TGTGCCATCAGGGGGGACCACTTGCACCGGTCTAACTATGGCTACACCTTC

D: .
J: TRBJ2-2
V: TRBV2
size: once
CDR3: CASIVQPNTGELFF
DNA: TGTGCCAGCATTGTTCAGCCGAACACCGGGGAGCTGTTTTTT

D: .
J: TRBJ1-2
V: TRBV28
size: .
CDR3: CASIPGSNYGYTF
DNA: TGTGCCAGCATCCCGGGCTCTAACTATGGCTACACCTTC

D: .
J: TRBJ2-1
V: TRBV6-5
size: .
CDR3: CASSFRVSSYNEQFF
DNA: TGTGCCAGCAGTTTCCGGGTCAGCTCCTACAATGAGCAGTTCTTC

D: .
J: TRBJ2-3
V: TRBV5-6
size: .
CDR3: CASSFKARSRDTQYF
DNA: TGTGCCAGCAGCTTCAAAGCCCGGAGTCGAGATACGCAGTATTTT

D: TRBD2
J: TRBJ2-1
V: TRBV18
size: .
CDR3: CASSPGLAGLNHNEQFF
DNA: TGTGCCAGCTCTCCCGGACTAGCGGGACTTAACCACAATGAGCAGTTCTTC

D: .
J: TRBJ1-1
V: TRBV6-5
size: .
CDR3: CASSHVLGATEAFF
DNA: TGTGCCAGCAGTCACGTCCTGGGGGCCACTGAAGCTTTCTTT

D: TRBD2
J: TRBJ2-1
V: TRBV27
size: .
CDR3: CASSRSGVSGISYNEQFF
DNA: TGTGCCAGCAGCAGATCCGGAGTTAGCGGGATATCCTACAATGAGCAGTTCTTC

D: TRBD1
J: TRBJ2-7
V: TRBV5-8
size: .
CDR3: CASRRTGGRYEQYF
DNA: TGTGCCAGCAGAAGGACAGGGGGCCGGTACGAGCAGTACTTC

D: TRBD1
J: TRBJ1-4
V: TRBV27
size: .
CDR3: CASRETGAGKLFF
DNA: TGTGCCAGCAGGGAGACAGGGGCCGGAAAACTGTTTTTT

D: TRBD1
J: TRBJ2-1
V: TRBV5-6
size: .
CDR3: CASSLAEDRVNEQFF
DNA: TGTGCCAGCAGCTTGGCGGAGGACAGGGTTAATGAGCAGTTCTTC

D: .
J: TRBJ2-2
V: TRBV9
size: few
CDR3: CASSVLGANTGELFF
DNA: TGTGCCAGCAGCGTACTGGGAGCTAACACCGGGGAGCTGTTTTTT

D: .
J: TRBJ2-7
V: TRBV4-3
size: once
CDR3: CASSPSLGSGYLLGEQYF
DNA: TGCGCCAGCAGCCCGTCTTTGGGGAGCGGTTACCTCCTCGGCGAGCAGTACTTC

D: .
J: TRBJ2-7
V: TRBV27
size: .
CDR3: CARPILGGSYEQYF
DNA: TGTGCCAGACCTATCTTGGGGGGCTCCTACGAGCAGTACTTC

D: .
J: TRBJ2-1
V: TRBV7-6
size: .
CDR3: CASSLGLARGEQFF
DNA: TGTGCCAGCAGCTTAGGTTTAGCCAGGGGTGAGCAGTTCTTC

D: TRBD1
J: TRBJ1-3
V: TRBV11-2
size: once
CDR3: CASRTGTGSGNTIYF
DNA: TGTGCCAGCAGGACAGGGACGGGCTCTGGAAACACCATATATTTT

D: TRBD2
J: TRBJ2-3
V: TRBV7-6
size: .
CDR3: CASSFLGGPGTDTQYF
DNA: TGTGCCAGCAGCTTTTTGGGAGGGCCAGGAACAGATACGCAGTATTTT

D: .
J: TRBJ1-2
V: TRBV6-5
size: once
CDR3: CASSQGSGYTF
DNA: TGTGCCAGCAGCCAGGGTTCAGGCTACACCTTC

D: .
J: TRBJ1-4
V: TRBV10-3
size: .
CDR3: CAIGVGQQTRLNEKLFF
DNA: TGTGCCATCGGTGTCGGCCAACAGACTAGGCTTAATGAAAAACTGTTTTTT

D: TRBD2
J: TRBJ2-3
V: TRBV29-1
size: once
CDR3: CSARLAGGTDTQYF
DNA: TGCAGCGCTAGACTAGCGGGAGGTACAGATACGCAGTATTTT

D: TRBD1
J: TRBJ2-1
V: TRBV11-3
size: .
CDR3: CASSSRTGAFIPNNEQFF
DNA: TGTGCCAGCAGCTCCCGGACAGGAGCTTTTATCCCAAACAATGAGCAGTTCTTC

D: TRBD2
J: TRBJ2-3
V: TRBV19
size: .
CDR3: CASTPSGRGTDTQYF
DNA: TGTGCCAGTACGCCTAGCGGGAGGGGAACAGATACGCAGTATTTT

D: .
J: TRBJ2-7
V: TRBV29-1
size: once
CDR3: CSVEDHRFPYEQYF
DNA: TGCAGCGTTGAAGATCACCGGTTCCCCTACGAGCAGTACTTC

D: .
J: TRBJ1-1
V: TRBV27
size: .
CDR3: CASSLSVYTEAFF
DNA: TGTGCCAGCAGTTTGTCGGTGTACACTGAAGCTTTCTTT

D: .
J: TRBJ2-1
V: TRBV7-3
size: .
CDR3: CASSPQKGKQFF
DNA: TGTGCCAGCAGCCCACAGAAGGGAAAGCAGTTCTTC

D: .
J: TRBJ2-3
V: TRBV12-2
size: .
CDR3: CASRLVMADSSPDTQYF
DNA: TGTGCAAGTCGCTTAGTTATGGCTGATTCGTCCCCAGATACGCAGTATTTT

D: .
J: TRBJ2-7
V: TRBV7-2
size: .
CDR3: CASSPRTGSLGEQYF
DNA: TGTGCCAGCAGCCCTCGAACCGGGAGTCTGGGGGAGCAGTACTTC

D: .
J: TRBJ1-6
V: TRBV6-6
size: .
CDR3: CASSTYGAPTAPLHF
DNA: TGTGCCAGCAGCACATACGGGGCACCGACTGCACCCCTCCACTTT

D: .
J: TRBJ1-1
V: TRBV28
size: few
CDR3: CASSSARQSKGGEAFF
DNA: TGTGCCAGCAGTTCGGCCCGACAGTCCAAGGGCGGGGAAGCTTTCTTT